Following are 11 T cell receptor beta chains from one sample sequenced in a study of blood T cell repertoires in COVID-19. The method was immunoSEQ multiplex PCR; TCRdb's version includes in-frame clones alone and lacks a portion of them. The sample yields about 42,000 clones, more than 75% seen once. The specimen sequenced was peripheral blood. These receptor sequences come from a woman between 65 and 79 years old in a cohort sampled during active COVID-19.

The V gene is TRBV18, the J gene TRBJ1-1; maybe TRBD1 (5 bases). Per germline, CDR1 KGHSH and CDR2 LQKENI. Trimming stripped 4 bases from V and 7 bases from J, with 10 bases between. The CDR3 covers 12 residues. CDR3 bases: TGTGCCAGCTCACAAGACAGAGATGAAGCTTTCTTT. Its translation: CASSQDRDEAFF.

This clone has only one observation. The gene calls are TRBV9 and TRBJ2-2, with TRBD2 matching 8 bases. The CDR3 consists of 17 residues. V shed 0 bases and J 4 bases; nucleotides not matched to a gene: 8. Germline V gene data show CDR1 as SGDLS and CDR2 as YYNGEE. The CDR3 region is CASSVERYTSGTGELFF. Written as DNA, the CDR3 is TGTGCCAGCAGCGTAGAAAGATATACTAGCGGCACCGGGGAGCTGTTTTTT.

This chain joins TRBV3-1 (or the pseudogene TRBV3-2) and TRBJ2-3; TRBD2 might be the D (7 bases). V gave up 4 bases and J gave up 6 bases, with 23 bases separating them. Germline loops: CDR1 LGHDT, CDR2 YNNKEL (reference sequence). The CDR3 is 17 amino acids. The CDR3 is CASSRKGGGPRTDTQYF. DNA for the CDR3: TGTGCCAGCAGCCGAAAAGGGGGGGGCCCTCGGACCGATACGCAGTATTTT.

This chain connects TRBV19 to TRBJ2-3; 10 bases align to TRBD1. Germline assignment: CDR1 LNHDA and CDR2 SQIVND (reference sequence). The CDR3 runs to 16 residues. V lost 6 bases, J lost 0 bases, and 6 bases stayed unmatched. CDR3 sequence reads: CASRRDRGSSTDTQYF. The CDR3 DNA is TGTGCCAGTAGGCGGGACAGGGGATCGAGCACAGATACGCAGTATTTT.

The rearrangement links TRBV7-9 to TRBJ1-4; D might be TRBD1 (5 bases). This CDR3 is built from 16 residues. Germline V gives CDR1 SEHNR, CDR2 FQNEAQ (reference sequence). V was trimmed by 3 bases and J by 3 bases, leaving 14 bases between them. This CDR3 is CASSFPTGGANEKLFF. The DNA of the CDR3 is TGTGCCAGCAGCTTCCCCACCGGGGGGGCTAATGAAAAACTGTTTTTT. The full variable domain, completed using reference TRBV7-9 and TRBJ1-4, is DTGVSQNPRHKITKRGQNVTFRCDPISEHNRLYWYRQTLGQGPEFLTYFQNEAQLEKSRLLSDRFSAERPKGSFSTLEIQRTEQGDSAMYLCASSFPTGGANEKLFFGSGTQLSVL.

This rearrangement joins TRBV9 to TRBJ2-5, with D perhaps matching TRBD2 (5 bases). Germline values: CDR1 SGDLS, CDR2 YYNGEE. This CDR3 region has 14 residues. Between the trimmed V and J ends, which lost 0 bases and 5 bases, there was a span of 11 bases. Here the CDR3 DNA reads TGTGCCAGCAGCGTAGGGACCACGGGGGAGACCCAGTACTTC. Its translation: CASSVGTTGETQYF. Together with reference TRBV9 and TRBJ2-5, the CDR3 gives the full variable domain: DSGVTQTPKHLITATGQRVTLRCSPRSGDLSVYWYQQSLDQGLQFLIQYYNGEERAKGNILERFSAQQFPDLHSELNLSSLELGDSALYFCASSVGTTGETQYFGPGTRLLVL.

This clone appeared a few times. The CDR3 spells CASSQQTTAGGPGTYEQYF. The DNA of the CDR3 is TGCGCCAGCAGCCAACAGACGACGGCAGGGGGACCGGGAACCTACGAGCAGTACTTC. This chain connects TRBV4-1 to TRBJ2-7; 7 nucleotides agree with TRBD1. The CDR3 runs 19 residues. J was trimmed by 2 bases and V by 2 bases; bases with no gene match: 18. Germline values: CDR1 MGHRA, CDR2 YSYEKL.

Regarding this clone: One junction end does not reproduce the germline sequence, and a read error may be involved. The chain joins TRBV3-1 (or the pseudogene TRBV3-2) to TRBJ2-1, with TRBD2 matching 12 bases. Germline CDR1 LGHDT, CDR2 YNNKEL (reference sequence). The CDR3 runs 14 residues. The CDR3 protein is CASSQDTASGRVLF. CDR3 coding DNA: TGTGCCAGCAGCCAAGATACGGCTAGCGGGAGGGTACTCTTC.

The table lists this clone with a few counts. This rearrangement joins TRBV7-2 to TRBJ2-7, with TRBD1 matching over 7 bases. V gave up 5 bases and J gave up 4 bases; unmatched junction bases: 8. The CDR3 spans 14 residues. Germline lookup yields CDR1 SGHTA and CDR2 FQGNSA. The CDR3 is CASSPGTAVYEQYF. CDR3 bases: TGTGCCAGCAGCCCCGGGACAGCGGTATACGAGCAGTACTTC.

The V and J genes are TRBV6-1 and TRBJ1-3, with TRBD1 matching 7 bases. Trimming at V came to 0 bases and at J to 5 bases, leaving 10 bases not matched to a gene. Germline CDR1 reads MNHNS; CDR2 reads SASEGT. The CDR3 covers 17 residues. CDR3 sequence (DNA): TGTGCCAGCAGTGAAGCGCGTGCAGGGGGTGTGAGAAACACCATATATTTT. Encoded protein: CASSEARAGGVRNTIYF.

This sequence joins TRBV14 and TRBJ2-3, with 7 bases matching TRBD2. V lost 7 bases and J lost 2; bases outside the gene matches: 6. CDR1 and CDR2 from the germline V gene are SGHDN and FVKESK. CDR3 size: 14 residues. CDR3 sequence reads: CASKRDYNTDTQYF. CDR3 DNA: TGTGCCAGCAAACGGGACTATAACACAGATACGCAGTATTTT.